This TCR beta chain appears in the sequencing data of a study of response to subunit inactivated influenza vaccine. Whole-study results and caveats: The study's authors posited that every seasonal influenza vaccination enlists few new T cells.

TCRdb passed the RT-PCR reads through MiXCR, listing each CDR3 protein once. This table has fewer than 600,000 distinct CDR3 sequences, more than 7% appearing once. This clonotype was counted at least ten times. Its cognate antigen is unknown. Sequencing was performed on PBMCs from blood, taken around 25 months after vaccination. The clonotype originates from a man between 50 and 69 years old who received an inactivated influenza vaccine.

Here the CDR3 DNA reads TGCGCCAGCAGCCAAGACGTTACCGTTGAGCAGTTCTTC. As protein: CASSQDVTVEQFF. The chain couples TRBV4-3 to TRBJ2-1; D is unresolved. This CDR3 is built from 13 residues. Germline values: CDR1 LGHNA, CDR2 YSLEER. Trimming removed 0 bases from V and 9 bases from J, with 9 bases in between.